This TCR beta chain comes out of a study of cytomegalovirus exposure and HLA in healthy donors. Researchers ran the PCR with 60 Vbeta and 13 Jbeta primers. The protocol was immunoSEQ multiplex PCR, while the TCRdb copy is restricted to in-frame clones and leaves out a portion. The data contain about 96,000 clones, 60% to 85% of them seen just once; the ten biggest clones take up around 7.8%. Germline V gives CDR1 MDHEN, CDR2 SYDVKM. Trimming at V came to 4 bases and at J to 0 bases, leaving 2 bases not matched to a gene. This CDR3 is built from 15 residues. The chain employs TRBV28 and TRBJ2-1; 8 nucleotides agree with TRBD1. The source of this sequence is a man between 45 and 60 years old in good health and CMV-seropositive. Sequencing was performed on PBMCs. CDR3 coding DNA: TGTGCCAGCAGTTCCGGGACAGGCTCCTACAATGAGCAGTTCTTC. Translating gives CASSSGTGSYNEQFF.